The clone carrying this TCR beta chain was recorded at least ten times. Antigen specificity is unknown. Ophthalmopathy donors showed moderate-to-severe activity, CAS ≥3, NOSPECS ≥4 and a duration under 3 months. Other autoimmune diseases, uncontrolled infections, pregnancy and lactation each led to patient exclusion. Amplification of the TCR beta CDR3 regions used RNA transcripts (as template). In the first round, RT-PCR was carried out with HTBI primers, and a multiplex PCR formed the second round. TCRdb passed the multiplex PCR reads through MiXCR, listing each CDR3 protein once. The sample lists approximately 500,000 distinct CDR3 sequences, approximately 15% seen once, with about 10% in the top ten. Trimming took 6 bases from V and 4 from J, leaving 15 bases between them. The CDR3 is made up of 14 amino acids. The entry originates in a study of Graves' ophthalmopathy and Graves' hyperthyroidism. Study at large: Upon initial diagnosis and before any treatment, peripheral blood was collected.

Broader study findings: Using a 13-signature model, the authors split ophthalmopathy from stable hyperthyroidism, with just under 90% sensitivity and roughly 83% specificity.

Sequencing input: blood. This TCR was sampled from a woman between 25 and 40 years old with Graves' ophthalmopathy. This rearrangement joins TRBV12-3 or TRBV12-4 to TRBJ1-1; D may be TRBD1 (6 bases). DNA for the CDR3: TGTGCCAGCAGACTGACAGGTCGGGGCACTGAAGCTTTCTTT. This encodes CASRLTGRGTEAFF.